This is a list of T cell receptor beta chains from one sample in a study of cytomegalovirus exposure and HLA in healthy donors. Profiled with immunoSEQ multiplex PCR; TCRdb holds only in-frame clones, not every one. The top ten hold 4.4% of the sample, which has 88,000 or so clones, around 60% seen once. What was sequenced was PBMCs. The receptors were gathered from a male donor in good health and CMV-seropositive. Both conserved end residues are part of each CDR3. D genes are given only for firm matches. The size entry is marked missing in some rows and otherwise reads once, few, many or a size class.

.	TRBV29-1	TRBJ1-2	TRBD1	CSVERAGGGYGYTF	TGCAGCGTTGAAAGGGCAGGGGGCGGCTATGGCTACACCTTC
.	TRBV5-6	TRBJ2-7	TRBD1	CASIRTGASYEQYF	TGTGCCAGCATCAGGACAGGGGCATCCTACGAGCAGTACTTC
.	TRBV30	TRBJ2-1	TRBD2	CAWSPTSAYNEQFF	TGTGCCTGGAGTCCCACTAGCGCCTACAATGAGCAGTTCTTC
.	TRBV28	TRBJ2-5	TRBD2	CASSSRTSGGRAQYF	TGTGCCAGCAGTTCCCGGACTAGCGGGGGACGGGCCCAGTACTTC
few	TRBV19	TRBJ2-1	TRBD2	CASRVGTSGYNEQFF	TGTGCCAGTAGGGTCGGGACTAGCGGTTACAATGAGCAGTTCTTC
.	TRBV27	TRBJ1-1	.	CASSLLPQGGTEAFF	TGTGCCAGCAGTTTACTGCCCCAAGGAGGCACTGAAGCTTTCTTT
.	TRBV30	TRBJ2-2	TRBD2	CAWSVGLAGGELFF	TGTGCCTGGAGTGTGGGACTAGCGGGAGGGGAGCTGTTTTTT
.	TRBV5-1	TRBJ2-5	TRBD2	CASSLGGTRAVFLETQYF	TGCGCCAGCAGCTTGGGGGGGACTAGAGCGGTATTTTTGGAGACCCAGTACTTC
few	TRBV7-8	TRBJ2-2	TRBD2	CASSPSASGGAGTGELFF	TGTGCCAGCAGCCCGAGCGCTAGCGGGGGGGCGGGGACCGGGGAGCTGTTTTTT
.	TRBV7-2	TRBJ2-1	TRBD2	CASSLVTSGNEQFF	TGTGCCAGCAGCTTAGTCACTAGCGGCAATGAGCAGTTCTTC
.	TRBV6-6	TRBJ2-5	.	CASTSGETQYF	TGTGCCAGCACCTCAGGGGAGACCCAGTACTTC
.	TRBV11-1	TRBJ2-1	.	CASSLTDSSYNEQFF	TGTGCCAGCAGCTTAACGGACAGCTCCTACAATGAGCAGTTCTTC
.	TRBV5-4	TRBJ1-2	.	CASSLESGHGIEGYTF	TGTGCCAGCAGCTTGGAGTCGGGACACGGGATCGAGGGCTACACCTTC
few	TRBV5-1	TRBJ2-3	.	CASSEDSTSTDTQYF	TGCGCCAGCAGCGAGGACAGCACTAGCACAGATACGCAGTATTTT
.	TRBV9	TRBJ1-2	TRBD1	CASSDADRRTYGYTF	TGTGCCAGCAGCGACGCGGACAGGAGAACTTATGGCTACACCTTC
.	TRBV18	TRBJ1-1	TRBD1	CASSQGAETEAFF	TGTGCCAGCTCACAGGGGGCAGAGACTGAAGCTTTCTTT
.	TRBV10-2	TRBJ1-4	TRBD1	CASSRWDRANEKLFF	TGCGCCAGCAGCCGGTGGGACAGGGCGAATGAAAAACTGTTTTTT
.	TRBV28	TRBJ1-5	TRBD1	CASRTGGQPQHF	TGTGCCAGCCGGACAGGAGGTCAGCCCCAGCATTTT
.	TRBV7-6	TRBJ2-7	TRBD2	CASSLAPEAGREQYF	TGTGCCAGCAGCTTAGCACCCGAGGCCGGGAGGGAGCAGTACTTC
.	TRBV5-4	TRBJ2-5	.	CASSSPQETQYF	TGTGCCAGCAGTTCTCCTCAAGAGACCCAGTACTTC
few	TRBV6-1	TRBJ2-5	.	CASSETGRMQTQYF	TGTGCCAGCAGTGAAACAGGGCGGATGCAGACCCAGTACTTC
few	TRBV11-3	TRBJ2-7	TRBD1	CASSLSRTGNEQYF	TGTGCCAGCAGCTTATCCCGGACAGGGAACGAGCAGTACTTC
.	TRBV13	TRBJ2-7	.	CASSPGLTPSYEQYF	TGTGCCAGCAGCCCCGGACTAACCCCGTCCTACGAGCAGTACTTC
.	TRBV11-3	TRBJ2-1	TRBD2	CASSSPKASSGGTYNEQFF	TGTGCCAGCAGCTCGCCCAAAGCCTCCAGCGGGGGAACCTACAATGAGCAGTTCTTC
.	TRBV30	TRBJ1-1	.	CAWSGGPCRAFF	TGTGCCTGGAGTGGCGGCCCTTGCCGAGCTTTCTTT
few	TRBV5-5	TRBJ2-7	.	CASGPSYEQYF	TGTGCCAGCGGCCCCTCCTACGAGCAGTACTTC
few	TRBV6-1	TRBJ2-7	.	CASSSDIFHEQYF	TGTGCCAGCAGCTCCGACATATTCCACGAGCAGTACTTC
.	TRBV5-4	TRBJ2-1	.	CASSSPRGGPLEGEQFF	TGTGCCAGCAGCTCCCCAAGAGGGGGACCCCTAGAAGGTGAGCAGTTCTTC
few	TRBV7-2	TRBJ2-7	TRBD1	CASSIGTGVEQYF	TGTGCCAGCAGCATCGGGACAGGGGTCGAGCAGTACTTC
.	TRBV7-2	TRBJ2-5	.	CASSFWTYQETQYF	TGTGCCAGCAGCTTTTGGACTTACCAAGAGACCCAGTACTTC
.	TRBV25-1	TRBJ1-3	TRBD1	CASGDRNSGNTIYF	TGTGCCAGCGGGGACAGGAACTCTGGAAACACCATATATTTT
.	TRBV9	TRBJ2-3	.	CASSVVGGAKADTQYF	TGTGCCAGCAGCGTAGTGGGGGGAGCCAAGGCAGATACGCAGTATTTT
.	TRBV7-2	TRBJ2-5	TRBD1	CASSFNRGQETQYF	TGTGCCAGCAGCTTCAACAGGGGGCAAGAGACCCAGTACTTC
.	TRBV10-3	TRBJ2-7	TRBD1	CAISESRGTGGVYEQYF	TGTGCCATCAGTGAGTCCAGAGGGACAGGGGGCGTCTACGAGCAGTACTTC
few	TRBV5-6	TRBJ1-5	.	CASSLGDGYQPQHF	TGTGCCAGCAGCTTAGGAGACGGCTATCAGCCCCAGCATTTT
.	TRBV29-1	TRBJ1-2	.	CSVVPTGSANYGYTF	TGCAGCGTTGTCCCGACGGGTTCGGCTAACTATGGCTACACCTTC
few	TRBV6-1	TRBJ1-1	TRBD1	CASSNRGANTEAFF	TGTGCCAGCAGTAACAGGGGAGCAAACACTGAAGCTTTCTTT
few	TRBV29-1	TRBJ1-3	.	CSVRGGTQSGMSGNTIYF	TGCAGCGTTCGGGGCGGGACGCAATCCGGGATGTCTGGAAACACCATATATTTT
.	TRBV10-3	TRBJ2-3	.	CASGFKADTQYF	TGTGCCAGCGGGTTTAAAGCAGATACGCAGTATTTT
.	TRBV19	TRBJ2-4	.	CATRGVSKNIQYF	TGTGCCACCAGGGGAGTTTCCAAAAACATTCAGTACTTC
.	TRBV6-1	TRBJ2-7	TRBD1	CASRTGGSPYEQYF	TGTGCCAGCCGGACAGGGGGCTCCCCGTACGAGCAGTACTTC
.	TRBV28	TRBJ1-2	TRBD1	CASRTPAGGSNYGYTF	TGTGCCAGCAGAACCCCTGCAGGGGGCTCTAACTATGGCTACACCTTC
.	TRBV6-6	TRBJ2-2	.	CASSYFSYSGELFF	TGTGCCAGCAGTTACTTCTCCTACAGCGGGGAGCTGTTTTTT
.	TRBV7-2	TRBJ2-7	.	CASSLWQAYEQYF	TGTGCCAGCAGCTTATGGCAGGCCTACGAGCAGTACTTC
.	TRBV2	TRBJ2-6	TRBD1	CASGGQGTANVLTF	TGTGCCAGCGGGGGACAGGGTACGGCCAACGTCCTGACTTTC
.	TRBV7-9	TRBJ2-2	TRBD2	CASSLVAGPTGELFF	TGTGCCAGCAGCTTAGTAGCGGGGCCCACCGGGGAGCTGTTTTTT
.	TRBV28	TRBJ1-4	TRBD1	CASSSTGLGEKLFF	TGTGCCAGCAGTTCGACAGGGCTGGGTGAAAAACTGTTTTTT
few	TRBV28	TRBJ1-1	.	CASSFVGPGTEAFF	TGTGCCAGCAGTTTCGTGGGGCCGGGTACTGAAGCTTTCTTT
.	TRBV7-3	TRBJ2-5	TRBD2	CASSLRLAGGLGQETQYF	TGTGCCAGCAGCTTAAGACTAGCGGGAGGGCTGGGACAAGAGACCCAGTACTTC
.	TRBV20-1	TRBJ2-7	TRBD2	CSAAGGLEQYF	TGCAGTGCGGCGGGGGGGCTCGAGCAGTACTTC
few	TRBV7-9	TRBJ2-3	.	CASSLMGGNTQYF	TGTGCCAGCAGCTTAATGGGGGGAAATACGCAGTATTTT